Listed below are T cell receptor beta chains from one sample, sequenced in a study of cytomegalovirus exposure and HLA in healthy donors. Using immunoSEQ multiplex PCR, the repertoire was profiled, and TCRdb retains in-frame clones only, with some absent. The table includes 170,000 or so clones, over 75% detected once. The sequenced sample was PBMCs. The receptors shown here come from a woman in her twenties or thirties in good health and CMV-seronegative. The CDR3 runs from the conserved cysteine through the conserved F or W. D genes are given only for firm matches. The listing skips clone size in some rows; elsewhere it reads once, few, many or a size class.

>TRBV6-1|NA|TRBJ1-2|few
CASSPLTGDYGYTF
TGTGCCAGCAGTCCCCTCACCGGGGATTATGGCTACACCTTC
>TRBV27|TRBD1|TRBJ2-7|NA
CASSFGTGRSYEQYF
TGTGCCAGCAGTTTCGGGACAGGGAGATCCTACGAGCAGTACTTC
>TRBV2|TRBD2|TRBJ2-7|NA
CASSDLRMGLAGNEQYF
TGTGCCAGCAGTGACCTGCGCATGGGACTAGCGGGAAACGAGCAGTACTTC
>TRBV19|NA|TRBJ2-7|NA
CASSIEAGASYEQYF
TGTGCCAGTAGTATAGAAGCAGGTGCCTCCTACGAGCAGTACTTC
>TRBV27|TRBD1|TRBJ2-5|NA
CASSPRQGETQYF
TGTGCCAGCAGCCCCCGACAGGGGGAGACCCAGTACTTC
>TRBV6-5|TRBD1|TRBJ1-5|NA
CASRSGGQPQHF
TGTGCCAGCAGGTCAGGGGGTCAGCCCCAGCATTTT
>TRBV19|NA|TRBJ1-1|NA
CASSMADTEAFF
TGTGCCAGTAGTATGGCGGACACTGAAGCTTTCTTT
>TRBV5-1|NA|TRBJ2-1|NA
CASSSNSGVGEQFF
TGCGCCAGCAGCTCCAACTCAGGGGTTGGTGAGCAGTTCTTC
>TRBV28|TRBD1|TRBJ2-7|few
CASSFGDRAYEQYF
TGTGCCAGCAGTTTCGGGGACAGGGCCTACGAGCAGTACTTC
>TRBV7-9|NA|TRBJ2-4|NA
CASSLGGPADFIQYF
TGTGCCAGCAGCTTAGGGGGGCCCGCGGATTTCATTCAGTACTTC
>TRBV4-1|NA|TRBJ1-4|NA
CASSQEWPAIEKLFF
TGCGCCAGCAGCCAAGAGTGGCCAGCGATTGAAAAACTGTTTTTT
>TRBV5-1|TRBD1|TRBJ2-3|NA
CASSSGQEGTDTQYF
TGCGCCAGCAGCTCGGGACAGGAGGGCACAGATACGCAGTATTTT
>TRBV19|NA|TRBJ1-5|NA
CASSITGNNQPQHF
TGTGCCAGTAGTATAACCGGGAACAATCAGCCCCAGCATTTT
>TRBV29-1|NA|TRBJ2-5|once
CSVEEPQRTQYF
TGCAGCGTTGAAGAACCCCAGCGCACCCAGTACTTC
>TRBV14|TRBD1|TRBJ2-7|NA
CASSLSPGQGEQYF
TGTGCCAGCAGCCTCTCACCGGGACAGGGGGAGCAGTACTTC
>TRBV5-5|NA|TRBJ1-4|NA
CASSYGQYLATNEKLFF
TGTGCCAGCAGTTATGGACAGTACCTCGCAACTAATGAAAAACTGTTTTTT
>TRBV5-1|NA|TRBJ1-4|once
CASSRGEGNEKLFF
TGCGCCAGCAGCCGGGGGGAGGGTAATGAAAAACTGTTTTTT
>TRBV6-1|TRBD1|TRBJ1-5|NA
CASSGTPGTGVRQPQHF
TGTGCCAGCAGTGGGACTCCCGGGACAGGGGTGAGACAGCCCCAGCATTTT
>TRBV5-1|TRBD1|TRBJ2-7|NA
CASSTGTGPYEQYF
TGCGCCAGCAGCACCGGGACAGGGCCCTACGAGCAGTACTTC
>TRBV18|NA|TRBJ1-1|NA
CASSQGPRDTEAFF
TGTGCCAGCTCACAGGGGCCTAGGGACACTGAAGCTTTCTTT
>TRBV10-3|NA|TRBJ1-4|once
CAISESRGLDNEKLFF
TGTGCCATCAGTGAGTCGAGGGGACTGGATAATGAAAAACTGTTTTTT
>TRBV15|TRBD2|TRBJ2-3|NA
CATSSRLAGGTDTQYF
TGTGCCACCAGCAGCCGGCTAGCGGGTGGCACAGATACGCAGTATTTT
>TRBV18|NA|TRBJ1-1|NA
CASSGRQLLEAFF
TGTGCCAGCTCCGGCAGACAGCTACTTGAAGCTTTCTTT
>TRBV7-3|TRBD1|TRBJ1-1|NA
CASSKDRGQEAFF
TGTGCCAGCAGCAAGGACAGGGGCCAAGAAGCTTTCTTT
>TRBV29-1|TRBD1|TRBJ2-7|NA
CSGSAGGSYEQYF
TGCAGCGGGTCGGCAGGGGGCTCCTACGAGCAGTACTTC
>TRBV28|TRBD1|TRBJ2-7|few
CASSLHQGQGIGEQYF
TGTGCCAGCAGTCTCCATCAGGGACAGGGGATCGGCGAGCAGTACTTC
>TRBV5-4|TRBD1|TRBJ2-1|few
CASSSPRGLWDEQFF
TGTGCCAGCAGCTCACCCAGGGGGCTCTGGGATGAGCAGTTCTTC
>TRBV6-1|NA|TRBJ2-1|NA
CASHKGGYNEQFF
TGTGCCAGCCATAAGGGGGGGTACAATGAGCAGTTCTTC
>TRBV4-1|NA|TRBJ1-1|NA
CASSQVASTEAFF
TGCGCCAGCAGCCAAGTCGCGAGCACTGAAGCTTTCTTT
>TRBV9|NA|TRBJ1-5|NA
CASSVGQGSNQPQHF
TGTGCCAGCAGCGTAGGGCAGGGGAGCAATCAGCCCCAGCATTTT
>TRBV5-1|TRBD1|TRBJ1-1|NA
CASSLWPTGGAAEAFF
TGCGCCAGCAGCTTGTGGCCGACAGGGGGCGCCGCGGAAGCTTTCTTT
>TRBV13|NA|TRBJ2-1|few
CASSEDWSSYNEQFF
TGTGCCAGCAGCGAGGACTGGAGCTCCTACAATGAGCAGTTCTTC
>TRBV19|NA|TRBJ2-7|NA
CASSMTGGPSYEQYF
TGTGCCAGTAGTATGACCGGGGGACCCTCCTACGAGCAGTACTTC
>TRBV9|NA|TRBJ1-6|NA
CASSSQTSLRGNSPLHF
TGTGCCAGCAGCTCACAGACATCCTTAAGGGGCAATTCACCCCTCCACTTT
>TRBV6-6|NA|TRBJ1-2|NA
CASSPGLGHTINGYTF
TGTGCCAGCAGTCCCGGGCTGGGACATACGATCAATGGCTACACCTTC
>TRBV27|NA|TRBJ2-7|NA
CASSEAPGDYEQYF
TGTGCCAGCAGCGAGGCACCAGGGGACTACGAGCAGTACTTC
>TRBV28|TRBD1|TRBJ1-5|NA
CASSPRDRGHQPQHF
TGTGCCAGCAGTCCCCGGGACAGGGGGCACCAGCCCCAGCATTTT
>TRBV7-6|TRBD2|TRBJ2-7|NA
CASSYGTSGGYEQYF
TGTGCCAGCAGTTACGGGACTAGCGGGGGTTACGAGCAGTACTTC
>TRBV28|TRBD2|TRBJ2-3|NA
CASSRTGGTDTQYF
TGTGCCAGCAGCAGGACGGGAGGAACAGATACGCAGTATTTT
>TRBV2|TRBD1|TRBJ1-5|NA
CASSERTGGQPQHF
TGTGCCAGCAGTGAAAGGACAGGGGGTCAGCCCCAGCATTTT
>TRBV7-8|NA|TRBJ2-1|NA
CASSLQGSYYNEQFF
TGTGCCAGCAGCTTACAGGGGTCATACTACAATGAGCAGTTCTTC
>TRBV27|TRBD2|TRBJ2-1|NA
CASSVPGLAFNEQFF
TGTGCCAGCAGTGTGCCGGGACTAGCGTTCAATGAGCAGTTCTTC
>TRBV10-3|TRBD2|TRBJ2-1|NA
CAISEKGRGVDEQFF
TGTGCCATCAGTGAGAAAGGGAGGGGTGTTGATGAGCAGTTCTTC
>TRBV4-1|TRBD1|TRBJ1-2|NA
CASSRPGQGRGGYTF
TGCGCCAGCAGCCGGCCGGGACAGGGACGGGGTGGCTACACCTTC
>TRBV23-1|NA|TRBJ2-7|NA
CAPQVLPPHRTDLPSSYEQYF
TGCGCCCCACAAGTGCTGCCCCCGCACCGGACAGACCTACCCTCCTCCTACGAGCAGTACTTC
>TRBV6-5|NA|TRBJ1-1|NA
CASSYSTWGGTEAFF
TGTGCCAGCAGTTACTCGACCTGGGGGGGCACTGAAGCTTTCTTT
>TRBV2|NA|TRBJ2-2|NA
CASSAPLGAPFGTGELFF
TGTGCCAGCAGTGCCCCCCTGGGAGCTCCTTTCGGAACCGGGGAGCTGTTTTTT
>TRBV7-8|NA|TRBJ2-1|few
CASSLPGPSEQFF
TGTGCCAGCAGCCTACCTGGGCCGAGCGAGCAGTTCTTC
>TRBV6-4|NA|TRBJ1-1|few
CASSAHLNTEAFF
TGTGCCAGCAGTGCACACCTGAACACTGAAGCTTTCTTT